Listed here is a single TCR beta chain. Its binding antigen is unknown. Base qualities are not recorded, but no much larger clone differs from it by a single base. From the cysteine up to the phenylalanine, the CDR3 has a length of 15 residues. Only the CDR3 region is kept as DNA, spanning 45 bases read in frame from base 1. Based on the germline V gene, the CDR1 and CDR2 sequences are MNHEY and SVGAGI. V is shortened by 0 bases, J by 1 base, and the region joining them spans 9 bases. The source of the sample is a study of response to subunit inactivated influenza vaccine (dated by TCRdb to the late 2010s). For context, the study as a whole: To follow how T cells responded to a trivalent subunit inactivated influenza vaccine, the researchers relied on deep quantitative profiling of the T cell receptor repertoire. Findings and caveats that apply to the study as a whole: The authors suggested that each seasonal influenza vaccination may recruit only a limited number of new T cells.

Library method: RT-PCR. The instrument was an Illumina HiSeq 2500. TCRdb cleaned the public reads at Q25 with fastp, built clones with MiXCR and kept in-frame beta chains. Each entry merges the rows of one CDR3 protein and shows their most common DNA and genes. The sample yields 630,000 or so distinct CDR3 sequences; approximately 14% were counted once. Together, the top ten hold approximately 10% of the sample. This TCR derives from a man aged 45-65 years who received an inactivated influenza vaccine. Donor details come from another sample of the same person, matched by shared clones. Recombination joined TRBV6-5 with TRBJ1-2; possibly the D gene is TRBD1, per 6 matching bases. The sequenced sample was PBMCs from blood, obtained 11 to 12 days after vaccination. The CDR3 loop reads CASSYSDRSNYGYTF. The nucleotide sequence is given as TGTGCCAGCAGTTACTCAGACAGGAGTAACTATGGCTACACCTTC.